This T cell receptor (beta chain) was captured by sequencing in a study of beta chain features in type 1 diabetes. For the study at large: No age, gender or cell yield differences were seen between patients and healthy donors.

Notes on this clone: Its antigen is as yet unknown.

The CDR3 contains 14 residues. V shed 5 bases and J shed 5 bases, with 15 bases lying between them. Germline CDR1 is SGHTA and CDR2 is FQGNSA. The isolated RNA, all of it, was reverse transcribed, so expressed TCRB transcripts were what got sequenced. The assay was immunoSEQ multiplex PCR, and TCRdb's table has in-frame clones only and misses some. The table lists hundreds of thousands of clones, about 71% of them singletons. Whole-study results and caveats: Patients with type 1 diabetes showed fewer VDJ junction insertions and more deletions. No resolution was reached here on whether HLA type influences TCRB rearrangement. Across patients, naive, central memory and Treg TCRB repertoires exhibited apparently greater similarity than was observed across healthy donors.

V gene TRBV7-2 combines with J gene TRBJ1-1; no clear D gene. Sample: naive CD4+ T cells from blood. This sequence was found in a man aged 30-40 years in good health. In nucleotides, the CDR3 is TGTGCCAGCAGCACACAGTTCCTTGGGACTGAAGCTTTCTTT. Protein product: CASSTQFLGTEAFF.